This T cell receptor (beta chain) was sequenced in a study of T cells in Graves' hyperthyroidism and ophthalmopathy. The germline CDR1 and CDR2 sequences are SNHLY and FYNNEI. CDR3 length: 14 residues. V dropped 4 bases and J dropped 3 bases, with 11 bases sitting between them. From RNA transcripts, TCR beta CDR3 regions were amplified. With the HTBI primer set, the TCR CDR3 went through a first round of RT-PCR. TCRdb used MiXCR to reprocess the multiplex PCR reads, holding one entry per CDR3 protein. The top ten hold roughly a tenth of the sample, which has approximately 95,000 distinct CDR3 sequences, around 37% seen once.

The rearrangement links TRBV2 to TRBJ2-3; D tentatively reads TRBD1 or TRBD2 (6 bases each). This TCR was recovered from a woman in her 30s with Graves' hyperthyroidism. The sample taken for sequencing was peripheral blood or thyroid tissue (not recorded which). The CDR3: CASSAEGVTDTQYF. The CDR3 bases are TGTGCCAGCAGTGCGGAGGGGGTTACAGATACGCAGTATTTT.